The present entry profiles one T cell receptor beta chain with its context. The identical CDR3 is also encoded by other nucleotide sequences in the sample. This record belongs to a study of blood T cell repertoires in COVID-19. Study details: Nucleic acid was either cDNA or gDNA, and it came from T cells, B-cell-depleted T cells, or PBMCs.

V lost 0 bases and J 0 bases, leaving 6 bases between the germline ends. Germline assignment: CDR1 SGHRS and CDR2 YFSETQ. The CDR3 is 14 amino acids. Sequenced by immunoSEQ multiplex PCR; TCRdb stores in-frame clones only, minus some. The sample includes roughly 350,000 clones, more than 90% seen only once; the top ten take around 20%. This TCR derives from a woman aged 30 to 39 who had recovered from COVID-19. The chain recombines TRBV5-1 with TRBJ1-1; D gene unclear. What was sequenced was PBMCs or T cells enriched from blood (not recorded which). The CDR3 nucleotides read TGCGCCAGCAGCTTGGATCCGGTGAACACTGAAGCTTTCTTT. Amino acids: CASSLDPVNTEAFF.